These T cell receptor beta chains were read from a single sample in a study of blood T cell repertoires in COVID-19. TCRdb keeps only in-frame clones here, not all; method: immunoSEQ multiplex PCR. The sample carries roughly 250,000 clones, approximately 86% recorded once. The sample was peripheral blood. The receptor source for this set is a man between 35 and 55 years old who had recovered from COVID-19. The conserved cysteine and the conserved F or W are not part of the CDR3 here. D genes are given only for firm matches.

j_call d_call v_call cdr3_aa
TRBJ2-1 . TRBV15 ATSSLASSSYNEQF
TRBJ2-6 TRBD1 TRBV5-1 ASSLIRGDRGGSGANVLT
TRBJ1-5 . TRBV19 ASSRDTTWPQH
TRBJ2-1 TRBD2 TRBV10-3 AISETGGNEQF
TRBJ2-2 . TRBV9 ASSVDEGRAGELF
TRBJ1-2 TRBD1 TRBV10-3 AISEAGGNYGYT
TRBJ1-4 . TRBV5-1 ASSLGTENEKLF
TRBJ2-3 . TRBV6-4 ASSSLNGGLRGLWVDTQY
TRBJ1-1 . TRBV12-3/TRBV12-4 ASRRRGIAEAF
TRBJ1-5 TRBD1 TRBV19 ASSSWTGGLNQPQH
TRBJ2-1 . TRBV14 ASSHKTGGVYEQF
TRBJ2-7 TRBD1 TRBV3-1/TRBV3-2 ASRRQGSHEQY
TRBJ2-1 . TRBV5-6 ASSLDWRNEQF
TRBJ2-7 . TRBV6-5 ASRSTGFSYEQY
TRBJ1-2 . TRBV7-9 ASSFSVGGYGYT
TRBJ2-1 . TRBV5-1 ASSSEGVRAGRNEQF
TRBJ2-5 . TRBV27 ASSLGRNSGPRETQY
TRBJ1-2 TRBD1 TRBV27 ASSIRGPQEYGYT
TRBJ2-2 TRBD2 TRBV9 ASTASGRTGELF
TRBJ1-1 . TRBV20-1 SARDRFEAF
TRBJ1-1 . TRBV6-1 ASSESHGGWNTEAF
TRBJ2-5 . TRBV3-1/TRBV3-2 ASSPYGGPETQY
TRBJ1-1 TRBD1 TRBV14 ASSQRTGSNTEAF
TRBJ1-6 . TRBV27 ASRIQKSYNSPLH
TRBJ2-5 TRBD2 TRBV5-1 ASSLGTSGRGETQY
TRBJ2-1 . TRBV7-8 ASSLGSSYNEQF
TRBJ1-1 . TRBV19 ASSIPGVTEAF
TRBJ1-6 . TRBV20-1 SARTGGLLH
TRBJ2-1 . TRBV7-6 ASSFLAVSYNEQF
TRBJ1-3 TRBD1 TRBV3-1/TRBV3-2 ASSQGDRVGGNTIY
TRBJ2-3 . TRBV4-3 ASSQQVAQGNTDTQY
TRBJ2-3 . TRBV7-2 ASTWAGAGTDTQY
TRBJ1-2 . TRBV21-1 ASSNRVLNYGYT
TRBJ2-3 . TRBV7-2 ASSDRWWSTDTQY
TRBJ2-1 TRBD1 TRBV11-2 ASSGQGINEQF
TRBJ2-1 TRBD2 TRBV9 ASSASSGRDEQF
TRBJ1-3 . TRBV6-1 ASSVNRQPSGNTIY
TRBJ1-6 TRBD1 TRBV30 AWSAQGPSSYNSPLH
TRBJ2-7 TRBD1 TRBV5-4 ASSFDRVFYEQY
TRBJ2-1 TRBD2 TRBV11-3 ASSTSGVGSYNEQF
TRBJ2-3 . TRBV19 ASSTRGTSTDTQY
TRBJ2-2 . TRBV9 ASSGLAVNTGELF
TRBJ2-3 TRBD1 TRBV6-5 ASTSNGQGPDTQY
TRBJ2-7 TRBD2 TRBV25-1 ASSEIGLATYEQY
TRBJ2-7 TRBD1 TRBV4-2 ASSQDAGQGAGYEQY